Sequencing of this TCR beta chain was carried out in a study of regulatory T cells in long-lasting Graves disease. Study-wide background: Newly diagnosed Graves' patients had taken antithyroid drugs under 3 months.

This clonotype was observed at least ten times. The CDR3 does not end in the conserved phenylalanine or tryptophan, so this is likely a read error. The limits of the CDR3 on the DNA are not certain, so only TCRdb's listed CDR3 is given. TCR beta libraries were built with iRepertoire HTBI primers and Arm-PCR of CDR3 regions. TCRdb ran MiXCR on the multiplex PCR reads and lists one entry per CDR3 protein. Of just over 600,000 distinct CDR3 sequences listed, roughly 15% are singletons. Regarding time point: newly diagnosed GD, antithyroid drugs for less than 3 months. RNA isolated from PBMCs was used to make the TCR library. These data were also reused for a study on T cells in Graves' hyperthyroidism and ophthalmopathy.

The TCR comes from a woman in her twenties or thirties with Graves disease. Here the sequenced sample was peripheral blood mononuclear cells (PBMCs), taken at new diagnosis, from a patient treated with antithyroid drugs.

The CDR3 sequence is CASSPRRTGS. This rearrangement joins TRBV11-2 to TRBJ1-2; the table's D gene call, TRBD1, was not cross checked with the DNA. Inclusive of both ends, the CDR3 amounts to 10 amino acids. The V gene's germline CDR1 is SGHAT and CDR2 FQNNGV.